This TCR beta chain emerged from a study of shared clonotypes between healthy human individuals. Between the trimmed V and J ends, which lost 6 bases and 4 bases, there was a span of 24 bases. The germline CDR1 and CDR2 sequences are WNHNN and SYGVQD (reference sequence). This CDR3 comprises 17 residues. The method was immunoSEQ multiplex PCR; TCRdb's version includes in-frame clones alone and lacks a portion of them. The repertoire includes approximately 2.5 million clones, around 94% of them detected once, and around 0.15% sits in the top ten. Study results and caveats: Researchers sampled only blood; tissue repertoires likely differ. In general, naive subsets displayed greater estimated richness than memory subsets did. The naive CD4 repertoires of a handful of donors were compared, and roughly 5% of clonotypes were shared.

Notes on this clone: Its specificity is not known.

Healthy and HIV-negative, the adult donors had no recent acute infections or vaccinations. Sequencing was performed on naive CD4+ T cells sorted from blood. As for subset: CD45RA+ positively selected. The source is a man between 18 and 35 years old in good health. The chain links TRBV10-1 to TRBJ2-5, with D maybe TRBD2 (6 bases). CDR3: CASSPTPLPGGVETQYF. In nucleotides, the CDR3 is TGCGCCAGCAGCCCAACTCCACTCCCAGGCGGGGTAGAGACCCAGTACTTC.